This T cell receptor beta chain was captured in a study of T cells in Graves' hyperthyroidism and ophthalmopathy. Turning to the study itself: Before any treatment, at initial diagnosis, peripheral blood was collected.

Trimming cost V 5 bases and J 0 bases, with 11 bases left between them. Germline V CDR1 and CDR2: SGHVS, FNYEAQ. The CDR3 has 15 amino acids. Broader study findings: A 13 V-J model separated ophthalmopathy from stable hyperthyroidism. Prediction of ophthalmopathy progression came a median around 7.1 months pre-onset. Most expanded thyroid clonotypes above 0.001 recurred in blood.

The CDR3 regions of TCR beta were amplified from RNA transcripts. A first-round RT-PCR of the TCR CDR3 used the HTBI primer set. TCRdb analysed the multiplex PCR reads with MiXCR anew, one entry per CDR3 protein. The sample lists more than 550,000 distinct CDR3 sequences, 18% occurring once. This clonotype was counted many times. Its antigen is not known. The rearrangement uses TRBV7-6 and TRBJ1-3; D ambiguous. The sequence derives from a woman aged 50 to 60 with Graves' hyperthyroidism that later progressed to Graves' ophthalmopathy. Sequenced sample: blood. CDR3 sequence reads: CASSPDFFSGNTIYF. The CDR3 nucleotides are TGTGCCAGCAGCCCAGACTTCTTCTCTGGAAACACCATATATTTT.